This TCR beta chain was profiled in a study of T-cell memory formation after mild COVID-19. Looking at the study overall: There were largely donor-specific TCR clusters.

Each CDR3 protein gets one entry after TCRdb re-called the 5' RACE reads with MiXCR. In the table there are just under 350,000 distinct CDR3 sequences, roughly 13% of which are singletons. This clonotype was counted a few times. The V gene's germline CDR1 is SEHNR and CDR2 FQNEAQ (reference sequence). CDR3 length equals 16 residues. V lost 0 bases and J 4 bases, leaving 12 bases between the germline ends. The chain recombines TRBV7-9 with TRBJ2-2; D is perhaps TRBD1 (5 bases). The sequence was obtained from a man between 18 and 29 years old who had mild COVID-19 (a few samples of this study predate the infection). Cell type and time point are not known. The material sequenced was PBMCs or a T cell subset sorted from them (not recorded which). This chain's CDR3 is CASSLAPGRGTGELFF. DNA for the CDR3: TGTGCCAGCAGCTTAGCGCCAGGGCGAGGCACCGGGGAGCTGTTTTTT.